This T cell receptor beta chain was observed in a study of cytomegalovirus exposure and HLA in healthy donors. Study at large: The roughly 130 validation repertoires used the same platform as the 650 to 750 first-cohort repertoires, a later analysis reported.

This CDR3 is built from 13 residues. V gave up 5 bases and J gave up 6 bases; unmatched junction bases: 5. In germline, CDR1 is SEHNR, CDR2 FQNEAQ (reference sequence). The data were produced by immunoSEQ multiplex PCR, yet TCRdb's version contains in-frame clones alone and is incomplete. Among about 82,000 clones listed, 85% to 95% were seen once. The donors belonged to the approximately 120-subject validation cohort, separate from the roughly 600-subject first cohort. Sequencing input: PBMCs. The receptor was isolated from a man aged 18 to 29 in good health and CMV-seronegative. This chain joins TRBV7-9 and TRBJ1-2, with 8 nucleotides matching TRBD1. CDR3 DNA: TGTGCCAGCAGCCTGCCGACAGGGGATGGCTACACCTTC. This sequence encodes CASSLPTGDGYTF.